This T cell receptor beta chain was retrieved from a study of siplizumab effects on memory and regulatory T cells. Notes on the study in general: Phenotypic classification as naive or memory proved unattainable for roughly 75-96% of proliferating CD4+ or CD8+ clones. In controls, roughly 25% of mappable alloreactive CD4+ clones were Treg-derived on average, versus roughly 69% with siplizumab. No more than a minor fraction of alloreactive clones could be traced back to unstimulated subsets.

Unmatched junction bases numbered 4, after V lost 0 bases and J lost 5 bases. This CDR3 is 15 amino acids long. Germline V gives CDR1 SGHTA, CDR2 FQGTGA. Clones were sequenced by immunoSEQ multiplex PCR, and TCRdb holds only the in-frame ones, with some missing. The repertoire holds tens of thousands of clones, with 85% to 95% as singletons. Notes on this clone: The antigen is unknown.

The sample taken for sequencing was CD8+ T cells sorted from blood. The chain has TRBV7-3 and TRBJ2-5; 9 bases align to TRBD1. The receptor comes from a human donor in good health. The DNA of the CDR3 is TGTGCCAGCAGCTTAACTGGGACAGGGAGGGAGACCCAGTACTTC. Protein: CASSLTGTGRETQYF. The whole variable domain, filled in from reference TRBV7-3 and TRBJ2-5, reads GAGVSQTPSNKVTEKGKYVELRCDPISGHTALYWYRQSLGQGPEFLIYFQGTGAADDSGLPNDRFFAVRPEGSVSTLKIQRTERGDSAVYLCASSLTGTGRETQYFGPGTRLLVL.